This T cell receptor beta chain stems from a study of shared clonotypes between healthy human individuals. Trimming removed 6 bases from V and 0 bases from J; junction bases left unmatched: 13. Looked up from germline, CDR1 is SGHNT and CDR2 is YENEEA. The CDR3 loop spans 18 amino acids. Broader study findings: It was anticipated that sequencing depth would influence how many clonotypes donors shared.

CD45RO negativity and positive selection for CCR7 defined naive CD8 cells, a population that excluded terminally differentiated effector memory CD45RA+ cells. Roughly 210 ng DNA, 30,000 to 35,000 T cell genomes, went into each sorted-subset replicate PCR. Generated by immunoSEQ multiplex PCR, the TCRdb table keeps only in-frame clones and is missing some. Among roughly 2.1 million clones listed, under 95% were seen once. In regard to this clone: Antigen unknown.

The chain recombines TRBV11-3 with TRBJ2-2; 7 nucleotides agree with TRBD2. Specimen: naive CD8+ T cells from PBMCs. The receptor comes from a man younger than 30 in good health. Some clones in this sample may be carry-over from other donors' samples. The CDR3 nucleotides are TGTGCCAGCAGTCCCTCATCTCTAGCGGCCCCGAACACCGGGGAGCTGTTTTTT. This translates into CASSPSSLAAPNTGELFF.